This TCR beta chain was sequenced in a study of T-cell memory formation after mild COVID-19. Background on the study: TCR clusters were mostly confined to one donor each. General observations from the study: A subset of responding clones appeared in pre-infection memory, suggesting cross-reactive memory joined. Among contracting clones, CD4+ were mainly CM/EM and CD8+ enriched in EMRA.

The ends were cut back, 4 bases at V and 8 bases at J, with 12 bases in the middle. The CDR3 is 13 residues long. CDR1 and CDR2 (germline): SGHDT, YYEEEE. Constant-segment primers served in 5'RACE that generated TCR alpha and TCR beta cDNA libraries bearing sample barcodes and UMIs. From the 5' RACE reads, TCRdb called clonotypes with MiXCR, one entry per CDR3 protein. In the table there are some 150,000 distinct CDR3 sequences, under 25% of which are singletons. Comment on this clonotype: What it binds is unknown.

The receptor comes from an adult woman who had mild COVID-19 (a few samples of this study predate the infection). Cell type and time point are not known. The sequenced sample was PBMCs or a T cell subset sorted from them (not recorded which). The genes are TRBV5-6 and TRBJ2-2; D gene uncertain. The CDR3, as DNA: TGTGCCAGCAGCCCCCCGGCCCTTGGGGAGCTGTTTTTT. It yields the protein CASSPPALGELFF. Together with reference TRBV5-6 and TRBJ2-2, the CDR3 gives the full variable domain: DAGVTQSPTHLIKTRGQQVTLRCSPKSGHDTVSWYQQALGQGPQFIFQYYEEEERQRGNFPDRFSGHQFPNYSSELNVNALLLGDSALYLCASSPPALGELFFGEGSRLTVL.